Listed here are 31 T cell receptor beta chains from one sample, sequenced in a study of blood T cell repertoires in COVID-19. Profiling relied on immunoSEQ multiplex PCR, and the TCRdb table lists in-frame clones only, not all of them. The sample includes about 150,000 clones, over 70% of them seen just once. The sequenced sample was peripheral blood. All receptors derive from a woman in her seventies who had recovered from COVID-19.

The rearrangement uses TRBV19 and TRBJ2-3, with 7 positions matching TRBD1. V shed 5 bases and J 0 bases; nucleotides not matched to a gene: 8. The CDR3 loop spans 16 amino acids. Germline V lookup: CDR1 LNHDA, CDR2 SQIVND (reference sequence). The CDR3 region is CASSGDSHPSTDTQYF. DNA for the CDR3: TGTGCCAGTAGTGGGGACAGTCACCCTAGCACAGATACGCAGTATTTT.

CDR3 loop: CSATTGDTEAFF. The CDR3 DNA is TGCAGCGCCACGACAGGGGACACTGAAGCTTTCTTT. The V and J genes are TRBV29-1 and TRBJ1-1, with TRBD1 matching 8 bases. The CDR3 has 12 amino acids. The germline V gene encodes CDR1 SQVTM and CDR2 ANQGSEA. The V gene end was trimmed by 7 bases and the J gene end by 3 bases; junction bases not matched to a gene: 4.

This clone turned up a few times. This sequence joins TRBV20-1 and TRBJ2-4, with 10 bases that match TRBD1. CDR1 DFQATT and CDR2 SNEGSKA come from the germline V gene (reference sequence). J gave up 8 bases and V 3 bases, and 7 bases lay outside the gene matches. The CDR3 is made up of 14 amino acids. The CDR3, as DNA: TGCAGTGCTAGTGGGGCCGGGACAGGGGACATTCAGTACTTC. Encoded protein: CSASGAGTGDIQYF.

The CDR3 reads CASSLWGGPGNTEAFF. DNA for the CDR3: TGTGCCAGCAGCTTATGGGGCGGCCCTGGGAACACTGAAGCTTTCTTT. V is TRBV7-3 and J is TRBJ1-1; a possible D gene is TRBD1 (5 bases). Per the germline V gene, CDR1 is SGHTA and CDR2 is FQGTGA. Trimming pared 2 bases from V and 1 base from J, leaving 14 bases between. This CDR3 region has 16 residues.

The chain joins TRBV28 to TRBJ1-2; D perhaps matches TRBD1 (6 bases). Germline values: CDR1 MDHEN, CDR2 SYDVKM. This CDR3 is 13 amino acids long. V lost 6 bases and J 4 bases, leaving 12 bases between the germline ends. The CDR3 DNA follows: TGTGCCAGCAGCCCCGGGACAACCTATGGCTACACCTTC. It specifies CASSPGTTYGYTF.

For this clone: The same CDR3 can be traced to other DNA sequences in this sample. The chain combines TRBV5-1 with TRBJ2-7; 12 bases line up with TRBD2. V trimming: 3 bases; J trimming: 3 bases; junction bases outside the gene matches: 1. The germline V gene has CDR1 SGHRS and CDR2 YFSETQ. The CDR3 is 14 amino acids. CDR3 loop: CASSSTSGSYEQYF. The CDR3 region has the DNA TGCGCCAGCAGCTCGACTAGCGGGAGCTACGAGCAGTACTTC.

The chain recombines TRBV7-2 with TRBJ1-2, with 8 bases lining up with TRBD1. Germline CDR1 and CDR2: SGHTA and FQGNSA. This CDR3 has 14 amino acids. Unmatched junction bases numbered 8, after V lost 3 bases and J lost 8 bases. The CDR3 reads CASSFDRGMMGYTF. The CDR3 coding sequence is TGTGCCAGCAGCTTCGACAGGGGTATGATGGGCTACACCTTC.

The gene calls are TRBV28 and TRBJ2-7, with TRBD2 matching over 7 bases. Germline CDR1 MDHEN, CDR2 SYDVKM. The J segment lost 1 base and the V segment lost 0 bases, leaving 3 bases of the junction unmatched. The CDR3 is 15 amino acids. The CDR3 bases are TGTGCCAGCAGTTTATGGGCTAGCGGATCCTACGAGCAGTACTTC. As protein: CASSLWASGSYEQYF.

This chain links TRBV4-2 with TRBJ2-5; 12 bases agree with TRBD2. Germline trimming cut 1 base from V and 4 bases from J; bases unmatched to any gene: 7. This CDR3 region has 17 residues. Germline V gives CDR1 LGHNA, CDR2 YNFKEQ. CDR3 sequence (DNA): TGTGCCAGCAGCCAAGTCCCACTAGCGGGAGGCGGAGAGACCCAGTACTTC. Amino acids: CASSQVPLAGGGETQYF.

The chain joins TRBV5-1 to TRBJ1-5; weak D call: TRBD1 (5 bases). The V gene lost 0 bases and the J gene lost 0 bases, with 10 bases spanning the gap. The CDR3 consists of 16 residues. From germline, CDR1 is SGHRS and CDR2 YFSETQ. DNA for the CDR3: TGCGCCAGCAGCTTGGTGGGGGGGTATAGCAATCAGCCCCAGCATTTT. Protein product: CASSLVGGYSNQPQHF.

The CDR3 region has the DNA TGTGCCAGCAGTACCCTGGACTACCTAAACACCGGGGAGCTGTTTTTT. Translating gives CASSTLDYLNTGELFF. The chain uses TRBV28 and TRBJ2-2; D may be TRBD2 (6 bases). Germline CDR1 is MDHEN and CDR2 is SYDVKM. This CDR3 is built from 16 residues. V was shortened by 5 bases and J by 2 bases, with 15 bases between the two germline ends.

V usage is TRBV4-2 and J usage is TRBJ1-1; 9 bases match TRBD1. Unmatched junction bases numbered 9, after V lost 6 bases and J lost 7 bases. The CDR3 extends over 14 amino acids. The germline CDR1 and CDR2 sequences are LGHNA and YNFKEQ. The CDR3 bases are TGTGCCAGCAGTCGCACAGGGGGCGCGGGTGAAGCTTTCTTT. It codes for CASSRTGGAGEAFF.

In its sample, this clone was seen a few times. The gene calls are TRBV5-1 and TRBJ1-4, with 7 bases aligning to TRBD1. V lost 2 bases and J lost 7; bases outside the gene matches: 14. Germline V gene data show CDR1 as SGHRS and CDR2 as YFSETQ. This CDR3 has 17 amino acids. CDR3 bases: TGCGCCAGCAGCTTCGGCCAGGGGGGCCATTATGGTGAAAAACTGTTTTTT. Protein: CASSFGQGGHYGEKLFF.

This clone was observed a handful of times. This chain links TRBV5-4 with TRBJ2-3; D might be TRBD2 (5 bases). Germline V gene lookup returns CDR1 SGHNT and CDR2 YYREEE (reference sequence). V lost 4 bases to trimming and J lost 4 bases, with 16 bases between them. This CDR3 comprises 15 residues. CDR3 DNA: TGTGCCAGCAGCCAAGACCCCCTCGGGGCAGATACGCAGTATTTT. Protein product: CASSQDPLGADTQYF.

This chain uses TRBV16 with TRBJ1-2; D perhaps matches TRBD1 (5 bases). Trimming stripped 4 bases from V and 8 bases from J, with 11 bases between. Per the germline V gene, CDR1 is KGHSY and CDR2 is FQNENV. The CDR3 contains 12 residues. For the CDR3, the DNA is TGTGCCAGCAGCCCGGACACAGACGGCTACACCTTC. This codes for CASSPDTDGYTF.

V usage is TRBV9 and J usage is TRBJ2-2; 8 nucleotides align to TRBD2. The CDR3 is 15 amino acids. The germline V gene has CDR1 SGDLS and CDR2 YYNGEE. The junction had 5 bases not matched to a gene; V was cut back by 1 base and J by 6 bases. The CDR3 loop reads CASSVIGRAPGELFF. For the CDR3, the DNA is TGTGCCAGCAGCGTAATCGGGAGGGCCCCCGGGGAGCTGTTTTTT.

This sequence joins TRBV5-4 and TRBJ2-1; 7 bases match TRBD2. J was trimmed by 6 bases and V by 2 bases; bases with no gene match: 2. The CDR3 is made up of 13 amino acids. CDR1 SGHNT and CDR2 YYREEE come from the germline V gene (reference sequence). The CDR3 here is CASSFGEGNEQFF. The CDR3 DNA is TGTGCCAGCAGCTTCGGGGAGGGCAATGAGCAGTTCTTC.

The rearrangement joins TRBV7-2 to TRBJ2-7, with D perhaps TRBD2 (6 bases). Germline V lookup: CDR1 SGHTA, CDR2 FQGNSA. V was shortened by 3 bases and J by 6 bases, with 15 bases between the two germline ends. The CDR3 sequence is 14 residues long. In DNA form, the CDR3 reads TGTGCCAGCAGCTTTGGGGGGAGGCCCCCCGAGCAGTACTTC. Translating it yields CASSFGGRPPEQYF.

The gene calls are TRBV27 and TRBJ1-1, with D unclear. Trimming left V 2 bases short and J 2 bases short, with 9 bases between. Germline loops: CDR1 MNHEY, CDR2 SMNVEV (reference sequence). The CDR3 contains 14 residues. The CDR3 DNA follows: TGTGCCAGCAGTTTACGGCAGCGTAACACTGAAGCTTTCTTT. This sequence encodes CASSLRQRNTEAFF.

The V gene is TRBV19, the J gene TRBJ1-5; 10 bases match TRBD1. The J segment lost 2 bases and the V segment lost 8 bases, leaving 15 bases of the junction unmatched. CDR1 is LNHDA and CDR2 is SQIVND in the germline V gene (reference sequence). This CDR3 contains 18 residues. CDR3 bases: TGTGCCAGTGGGACGGATCCGGGACAGGGGTTCGGCAATCAGCCCCAGCATTTT. Encoded protein: CASGTDPGQGFGNQPQHF.

The chain carries TRBV27 and TRBJ1-6; possible D gene TRBD1, 5 bases. V lost 4 bases to trimming and J lost 9 bases, with 7 bases between them. CDR3 length equals 12 residues. Germline V gene sequence: CDR1 MNHEY, CDR2 SMNVEV (reference sequence). The CDR3 region has the DNA TGTGCCAGCAGTTACGGGGGTTCACCCCTCCACTTT. Translating it yields CASSYGGSPLHF.

This clone turned up a few times. The V and J genes are TRBV5-4 and TRBJ2-3, with unresolved D. V was cut by 1 base and J by 4 bases, with 7 bases left in between. CDR3 length equals 13 residues. The germline V gene has CDR1 SGHNT and CDR2 YYREEE (reference sequence). The DNA for the CDR3 is TGTGCCAGCAGCTTGCCCATCCCAGATACGCAGTATTTT. Amino acids: CASSLPIPDTQYF.

This chain uses TRBV5-4 with TRBJ2-1; 16 bases line up with TRBD2. CDR1 and CDR2 (germline): SGHNT, YYREEE (reference sequence). The CDR3 has 16 residues. The J segment lost 9 bases and the V segment lost 4 bases, leaving 7 bases of the junction unmatched. Written as DNA, the CDR3 is TGTGCCAGCAGCCCCGGGACTAGCGGGGGGGCGGGTGAGCAGTTCTTC. This translates into CASSPGTSGGAGEQFF.

V gene TRBV5-1 combines with J gene TRBJ2-7, with a possible D match to TRBD1 (7 bases). The CDR3 has 15 amino acids. Trimming pared 4 bases from V and 0 bases from J, leaving 14 bases between. Looked up from germline, CDR1 is SGHRS and CDR2 is YFSETQ. CDR3 in DNA: TGCGCCAGCAGCCCGGGGGACAGAAGCTCCTACGAGCAGTACTTC. Translated, it gives CASSPGDRSSYEQYF.

The chain recombines TRBV24-1 with TRBJ2-3; tentatively, D is TRBD2 (7 bases). CDR1 is KGHDR and CDR2 is SFDVKD in the germline V gene. The CDR3 extends over 16 amino acids. V was clipped by 6 bases and J by 1 base, with 16 bases between them. The CDR3 DNA is TGTGCCACCAGTCATGGGAGGGGGGCCCGCACAGATACGCAGTATTTT. Translating it yields CATSHGRGARTDTQYF.

The V and J genes are TRBV7-2 and TRBJ2-7; 12 nucleotides line up with TRBD2. This CDR3 spans 17 amino acids. The V and J ends lost 4 bases and 7 bases, in that order; junction bases with no gene match: 14. CDR1 and CDR2 (germline): SGHTA, FQGNSA. The CDR3 sequence: CASSSARTSGAPREQYF. CDR3 DNA: TGTGCCAGCAGCTCAGCCCGGACTAGCGGGGCCCCTAGGGAGCAGTACTTC.

The chain couples TRBV29-1 to TRBJ2-6; possible D gene TRBD1, 5 bases. CDR3 length equals 17 residues. The V gene's germline CDR1 is SQVTM and CDR2 ANQGSEA. Trimming pared 5 bases from V and 0 bases from J, leaving 17 bases between. CDR3 in amino acids: CSVREPTGHSGANVLTF. CDR3 DNA sequence: TGCAGCGTTCGAGAACCTACAGGCCACTCTGGGGCCAACGTCCTGACTTTC.

The gene calls are TRBV19 and TRBJ2-5, with 8 bases that match TRBD2. This CDR3 is 15 amino acids long. CDR1 is LNHDA and CDR2 is SQIVND in the germline V gene (reference sequence). The ends lost 6 bases at V and 5 bases at J; junction bases unmatched: 11. CDR3 nucleotide sequence: TGTGCCAGTAGCCAAAGCGGGAGTAGATCGGAGACCCAGTACTTC. It is translated as CASSQSGSRSETQYF.

This chain links TRBV4-2 with TRBJ1-1, with D unclear. The CDR3 is made up of 14 amino acids. Germline V gene lookup returns CDR1 LGHNA and CDR2 YNFKEQ. Trimming removed 4 bases at V and 1 base at J, with 10 bases between. The CDR3 coding sequence is TGTGCCAGCAGCCGGCCGGGGAGGAACACTGAAGCTTTCTTT. Protein sequence: CASSRPGRNTEAFF.

This chain connects TRBV6-5 to TRBJ1-1, with D possibly matching TRBD1 (6 bases). The CDR3 has 13 residues. Germline CDR1 MNHEY, CDR2 SVGAGI. The V end lost 11 bases, the J end lost 5 bases, and 18 bases lay between the germline ends. CDR3 region: CAGSQGRGTEAFF. The DNA for the CDR3 is TGTGCCGGCTCCCAGGGGCGAGGGACTGAAGCTTTCTTT.

The chain employs TRBV5-1 and TRBJ1-2; D perhaps matches TRBD1 (6 bases). CDR1 SGHRS and CDR2 YFSETQ come from the germline V gene. This CDR3 has 14 amino acids. Trimming pared 4 bases from V and 2 bases from J, leaving 12 bases between. The CDR3 is CASSTTQGNYGYTF. CDR3 DNA sequence: TGCGCCAGCAGCACCACCCAGGGGAACTATGGCTACACCTTC.